This paragraph reports one T cell receptor beta chain. Its matching antigen is unknown. CDR1 and CDR2 from the germline V gene are SGHTA and FQGTGA. J gave up 9 bases and V 4 bases, and 6 bases lay outside the gene matches. The CDR3 is made up of 13 amino acids. The sample belongs to a study of cytomegalovirus exposure and HLA in healthy donors. General observations from the study: Data from an earlier analysis indicated that most TCR beta V segments were productive either about 90% or about 30% of the time. In a later analysis, compared with equally common non-associated chains, HLA-associated beta chains were more expanded.

A multiplex PCR was run with 60 Vbeta primers and 13 Jbeta primers. Profiling relied on immunoSEQ multiplex PCR, and the TCRdb table lists in-frame clones only, not all of them. The sample features roughly 39,000 clones, with 1% to 1.5% in its top ten. The clonotype originates from a man younger than 45 in good health and CMV-seronegative. The sample was PBMCs. This sequence joins TRBV7-3 and TRBJ2-1, with 7 bases identical to TRBD2. CDR3 residues: CASSYRGRGEQFF. The CDR3 DNA sequence: TGTGCCAGCAGCTACCGGGGGAGGGGTGAGCAGTTCTTC.